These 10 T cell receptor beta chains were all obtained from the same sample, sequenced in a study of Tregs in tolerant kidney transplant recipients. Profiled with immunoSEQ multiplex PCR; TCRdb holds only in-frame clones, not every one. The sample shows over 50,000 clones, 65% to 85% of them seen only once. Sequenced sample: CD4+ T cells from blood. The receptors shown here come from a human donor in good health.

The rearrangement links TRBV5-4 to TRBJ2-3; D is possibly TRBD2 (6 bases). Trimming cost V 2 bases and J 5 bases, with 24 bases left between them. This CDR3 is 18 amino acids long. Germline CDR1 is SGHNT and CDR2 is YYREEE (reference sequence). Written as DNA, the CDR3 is TGTGCCAGCAGCTTAGAGCCCTTACCAGGGACTGGCCGAGATACGCAGTATTTT. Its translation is CASSLEPLPGTGRDTQYF.

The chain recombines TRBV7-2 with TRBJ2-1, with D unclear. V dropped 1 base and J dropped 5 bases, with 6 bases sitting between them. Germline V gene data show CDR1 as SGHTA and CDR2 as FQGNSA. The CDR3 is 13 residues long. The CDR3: CASSLDWNNEQFF. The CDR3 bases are TGTGCCAGCAGCTTAGATTGGAACAATGAGCAGTTCTTC.

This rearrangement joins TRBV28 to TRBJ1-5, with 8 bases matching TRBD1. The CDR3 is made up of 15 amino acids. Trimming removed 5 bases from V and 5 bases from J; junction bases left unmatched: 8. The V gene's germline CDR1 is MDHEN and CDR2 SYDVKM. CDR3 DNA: TGTGCCAGCAGTCGACCGGGACAGGCATATCAGCCCCAGCATTTT. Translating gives CASSRPGQAYQPQHF.

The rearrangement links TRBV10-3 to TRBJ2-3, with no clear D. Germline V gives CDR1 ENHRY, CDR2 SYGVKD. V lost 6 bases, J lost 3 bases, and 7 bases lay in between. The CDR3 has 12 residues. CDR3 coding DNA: TGTGCCATCAGGGAGAGAACAGATACGCAGTATTTT. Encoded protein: CAIRERTDTQYF.

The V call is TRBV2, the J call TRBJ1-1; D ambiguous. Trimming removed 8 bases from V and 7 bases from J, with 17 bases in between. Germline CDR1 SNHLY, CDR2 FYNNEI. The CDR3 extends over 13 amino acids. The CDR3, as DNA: TGTGCCAGCCACTACACAACGAGCATTGAAGCTTTCTTT. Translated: CASHYTTSIEAFF.

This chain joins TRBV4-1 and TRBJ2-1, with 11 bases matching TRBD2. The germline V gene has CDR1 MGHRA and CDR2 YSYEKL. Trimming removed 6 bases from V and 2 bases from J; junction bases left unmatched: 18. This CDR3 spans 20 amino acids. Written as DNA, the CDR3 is TGCGCCAGCAGGCACGTAGCGGGAGGGCGGGAATGGGGAACCTACAATGAGCAGTTCTTC. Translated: CASRHVAGGREWGTYNEQFF.

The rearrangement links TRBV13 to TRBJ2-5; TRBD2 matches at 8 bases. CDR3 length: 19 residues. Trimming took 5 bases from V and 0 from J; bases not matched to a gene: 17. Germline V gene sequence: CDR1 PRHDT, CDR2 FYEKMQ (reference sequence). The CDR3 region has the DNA TGTGCCAGCAGCCCCCGCACCGGGTTGGCGGGGGGTTACCAAGAGACCCAGTACTTC. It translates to CASSPRTGLAGGYQETQYF.

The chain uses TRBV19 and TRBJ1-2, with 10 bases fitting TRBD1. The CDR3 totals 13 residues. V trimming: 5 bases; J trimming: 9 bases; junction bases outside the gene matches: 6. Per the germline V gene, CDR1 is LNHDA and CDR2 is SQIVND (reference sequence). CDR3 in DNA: TGTGCCAGTAGTGCGGGACAGGGGTCCAGCTACACCTTC. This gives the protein CASSAGQGSSYTF.

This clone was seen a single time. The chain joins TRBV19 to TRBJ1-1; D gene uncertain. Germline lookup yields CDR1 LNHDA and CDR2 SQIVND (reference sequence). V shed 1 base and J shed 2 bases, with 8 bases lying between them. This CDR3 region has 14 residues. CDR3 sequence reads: CASSIAVRNTEAFF. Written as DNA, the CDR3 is TGTGCCAGTAGTATAGCGGTCAGAAACACTGAAGCTTTCTTT.

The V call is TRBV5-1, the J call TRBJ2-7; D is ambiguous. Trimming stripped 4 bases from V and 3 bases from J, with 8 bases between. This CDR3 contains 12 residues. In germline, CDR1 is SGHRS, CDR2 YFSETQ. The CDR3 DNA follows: TGCGCCAGCAGCCCGATGGGCTACGAGCAGTACTTC. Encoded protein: CASSPMGYEQYF.